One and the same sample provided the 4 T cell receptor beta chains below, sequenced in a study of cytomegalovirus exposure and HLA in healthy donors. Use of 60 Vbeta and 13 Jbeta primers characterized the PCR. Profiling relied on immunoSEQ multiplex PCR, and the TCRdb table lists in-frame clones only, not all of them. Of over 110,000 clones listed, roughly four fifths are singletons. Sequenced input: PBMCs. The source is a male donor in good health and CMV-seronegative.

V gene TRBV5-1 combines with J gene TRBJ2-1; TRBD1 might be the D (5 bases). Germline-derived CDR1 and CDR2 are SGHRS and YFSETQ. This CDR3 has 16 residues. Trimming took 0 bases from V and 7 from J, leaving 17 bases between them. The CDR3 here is CASSLGTFGALNEQFF. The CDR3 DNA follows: TGCGCCAGCAGCTTGGGAACTTTTGGGGCCTTAAATGAGCAGTTCTTC.

This CDR3 is CASSLILVSDTGELFF. The CDR3 DNA reads as TGTGCCAGCAGCTTGATTCTGGTGTCGGACACCGGGGAGCTGTTTTTT. The chain recombines TRBV5-6 with TRBJ2-2; no clear D gene. From germline, CDR1 is SGHDT and CDR2 YYEEEE. There are 16 residues in the CDR3. V was clipped by 1 base and J by 3 bases, with 13 bases between them.

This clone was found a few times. As DNA, the CDR3 is TGTGCCAGCAGGGACCTCAACAAGGGGCCAGATACGCAGTATTTT. This gives the protein CASRDLNKGPDTQYF. The V and J genes are TRBV6-1 and TRBJ2-3, with D maybe TRBD1 (5 bases). The CDR3 loop spans 15 amino acids. In germline, CDR1 is MNHNS, CDR2 SASEGT. V was trimmed by 6 bases and J by 4 bases, leaving 17 bases between them.

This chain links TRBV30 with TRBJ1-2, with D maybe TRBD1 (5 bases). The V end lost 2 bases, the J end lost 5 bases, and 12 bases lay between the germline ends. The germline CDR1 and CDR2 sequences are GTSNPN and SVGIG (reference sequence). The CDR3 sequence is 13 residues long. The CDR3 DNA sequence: TGTGCCTGGAGTTTTGCGGGGGGATATGGCTACACCTTC. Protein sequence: CAWSFAGGYGYTF.